This TCR beta chain was sequenced for a study of T cell responses to AZD1222 COVID-19 vaccine. Study conclusions and caveats: Clonal diversity may have been underestimated, and the donors were mostly white British, with more females than males. Spike-specific TCR breadth rose after two AZD1222 doses, and depth rose as well.

Sequencing was performed with immunoSEQ multiplex PCR; in TCRdb, only in-frame clones are kept and a portion is missing. The table shows about 150,000 clones, with 70% to 90% occurring only once. The V segment lost 6 bases and the J segment 0 bases; nucleotides outside the gene matches: 7. Germline V CDR1 and CDR2: SNHLY, FYNNEI. This CDR3 has 15 residues. Comments on this clone: Its antigen is undetermined.

The sequencing here drew on peripheral blood, taken on day 0 of AZD1222 vaccination. The chain employs TRBV2 and TRBJ2-7; 8 bases line up with TRBD2. The sequence was collected from an adult in good health. CDR3 sequence reads: CASRSGLASSYEQYF. The CDR3 DNA is TGTGCCAGCAGAAGCGGACTAGCTAGCTCCTACGAGCAGTACTTC.